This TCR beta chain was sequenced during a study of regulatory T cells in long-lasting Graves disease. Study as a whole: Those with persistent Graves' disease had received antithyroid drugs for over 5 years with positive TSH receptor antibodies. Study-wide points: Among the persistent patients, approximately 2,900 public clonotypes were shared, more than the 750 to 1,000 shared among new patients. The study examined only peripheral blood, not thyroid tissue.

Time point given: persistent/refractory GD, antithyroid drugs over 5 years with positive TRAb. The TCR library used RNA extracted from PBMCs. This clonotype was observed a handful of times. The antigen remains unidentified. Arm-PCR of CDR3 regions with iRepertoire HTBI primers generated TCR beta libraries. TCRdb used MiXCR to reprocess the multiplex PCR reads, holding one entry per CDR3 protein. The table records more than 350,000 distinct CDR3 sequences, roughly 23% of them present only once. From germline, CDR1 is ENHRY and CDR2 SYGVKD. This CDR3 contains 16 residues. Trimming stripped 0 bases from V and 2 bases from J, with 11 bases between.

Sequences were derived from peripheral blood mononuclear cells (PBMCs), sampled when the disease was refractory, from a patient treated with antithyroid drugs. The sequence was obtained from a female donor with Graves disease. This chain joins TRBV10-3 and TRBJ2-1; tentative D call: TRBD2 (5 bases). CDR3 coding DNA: TGTGCCATCAGTGAGTCGGTGGAGGCCCCCTACAATGAGCAGTTCTTC. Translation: CAISESVEAPYNEQFF.